This paragraph reports one TCR beta chain. This sample was included in a study of blood T cell repertoires in COVID-19. Across the whole study: T cells, B-cell-depleted T cells, or PBMCs provided the cDNA or gDNA that served as material.

Repertoires were generated with immunoSEQ multiplex PCR, while TCRdb's copy carries only in-frame clones and drops some. This table has some 220,000 clones, 80% appearing once. Germline V gene lookup returns CDR1 SGHNT and CDR2 YYREEE (reference sequence). This CDR3 comprises 16 residues. The J segment lost 0 bases and the V segment lost 4 bases, leaving 6 bases of the junction unmatched. Sequencing was performed on peripheral blood. This chain uses TRBV5-4 with TRBJ2-2; 7 bases map to TRBD2. The sequence was obtained from a human donor in a cohort sampled during active COVID-19. In nucleotides, the CDR3 is TGTGCCAGCAGCCCGGGACTAATTCCGAACACCGGGGAGCTGTTTTTT. Translating gives CASSPGLIPNTGELFF.